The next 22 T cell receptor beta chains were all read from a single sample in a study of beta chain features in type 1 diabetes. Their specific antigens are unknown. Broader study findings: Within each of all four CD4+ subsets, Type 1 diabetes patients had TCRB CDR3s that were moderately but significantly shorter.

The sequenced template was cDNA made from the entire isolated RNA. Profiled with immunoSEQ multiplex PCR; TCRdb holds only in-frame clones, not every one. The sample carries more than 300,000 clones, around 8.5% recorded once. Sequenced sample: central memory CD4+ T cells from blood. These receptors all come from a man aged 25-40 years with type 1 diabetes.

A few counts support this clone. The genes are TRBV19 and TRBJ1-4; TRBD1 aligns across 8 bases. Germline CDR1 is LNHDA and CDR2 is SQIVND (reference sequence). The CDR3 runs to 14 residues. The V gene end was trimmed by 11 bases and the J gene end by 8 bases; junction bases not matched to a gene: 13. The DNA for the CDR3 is TGTGCCTCAGGGCAGGGGGCGAGAGGAGAAAAACTGTTTTTT. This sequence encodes CASGQGARGEKLFF.

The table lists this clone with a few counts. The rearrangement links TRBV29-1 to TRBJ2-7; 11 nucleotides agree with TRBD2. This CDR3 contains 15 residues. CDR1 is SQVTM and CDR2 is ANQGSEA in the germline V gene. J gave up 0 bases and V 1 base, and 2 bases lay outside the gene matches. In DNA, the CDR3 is TGCAGCGTTGAAGGACTAGCGGGGAGCTCCTACGAGCAGTACTTC. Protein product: CSVEGLAGSSYEQYF.

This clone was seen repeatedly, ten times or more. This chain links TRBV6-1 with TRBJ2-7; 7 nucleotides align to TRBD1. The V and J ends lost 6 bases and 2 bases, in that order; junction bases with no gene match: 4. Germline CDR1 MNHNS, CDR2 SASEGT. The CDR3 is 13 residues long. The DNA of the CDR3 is TGTGCCAGCAGCGCAGGGGGAACCTACGAGCAGTACTTC. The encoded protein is CASSAGGTYEQYF.

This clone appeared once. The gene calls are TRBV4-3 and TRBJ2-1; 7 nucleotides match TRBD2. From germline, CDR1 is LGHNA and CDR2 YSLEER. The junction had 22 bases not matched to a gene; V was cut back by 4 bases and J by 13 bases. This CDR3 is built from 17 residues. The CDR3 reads CASSLLISGGSPIDQFF. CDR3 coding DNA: TGCGCCAGCAGCCTCCTGATATCGGGGGGTTCCCCCATCGACCAGTTCTTC.

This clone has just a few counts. CDR3 sequence (DNA): TGCGCCAGCCGACGGACAGATAGCACAGATACGCAGTATTTT. It translates to CASRRTDSTDTQYF. This chain links TRBV5-1 with TRBJ2-3; D perhaps matches TRBD1 (6 bases). The germline V and J ends were trimmed by 7 bases and 0 bases, with 12 bases remaining between them. This CDR3 contains 14 residues. In germline, CDR1 is SGHRS, CDR2 YFSETQ.

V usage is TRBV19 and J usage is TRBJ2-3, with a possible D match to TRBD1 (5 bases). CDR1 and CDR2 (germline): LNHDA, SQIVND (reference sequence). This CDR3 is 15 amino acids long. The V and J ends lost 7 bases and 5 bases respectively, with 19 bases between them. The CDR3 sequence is CASISRGSLKDTQYF. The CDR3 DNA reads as TGTGCCAGTATTTCAAGGGGCAGCCTTAAAGATACGCAGTATTTT.

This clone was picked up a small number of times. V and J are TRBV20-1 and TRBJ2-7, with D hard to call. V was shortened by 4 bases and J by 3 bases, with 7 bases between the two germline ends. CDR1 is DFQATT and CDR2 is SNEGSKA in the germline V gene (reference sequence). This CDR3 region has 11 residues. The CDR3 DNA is TGCAGTGCTAAAAGGAGCTACGAGCAGTACTTC. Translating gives CSAKRSYEQYF.

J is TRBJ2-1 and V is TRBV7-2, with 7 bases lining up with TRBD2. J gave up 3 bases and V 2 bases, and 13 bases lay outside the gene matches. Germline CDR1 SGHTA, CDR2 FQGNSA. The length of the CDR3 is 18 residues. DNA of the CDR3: TGTGCCAGCAGCTTACGTTCGACTAGCAGCAGGTTCTACAATGAGCAGTTCTTC. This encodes CASSLRSTSSRFYNEQFF.

As DNA, the CDR3 is TGTGCCAGCAGCTTAGCAGGGGTCTCAGGAAACACCATATATTTT. Protein product: CASSLAGVSGNTIYF. V gene TRBV7-9 combines with J gene TRBJ1-3; tentatively, D is TRBD1 (5 bases). The germline V gene encodes CDR1 SEHNR and CDR2 FQNEAQ (reference sequence). This CDR3 has 15 residues. Trimming stripped 0 bases from V and 4 bases from J, with 10 bases between. Based on the CDR3 plus reference TRBV7-9 and TRBJ1-3, the full variable domain is DTGVSQNPRHKITKRGQNVTFRCDPISEHNRLYWYRQTLGQGPEFLTYFQNEAQLEKSRLLSDRFSAERPKGSFSTLEIQRTEQGDSAMYLCASSLAGVSGNTIYFGEGSWLTVV.

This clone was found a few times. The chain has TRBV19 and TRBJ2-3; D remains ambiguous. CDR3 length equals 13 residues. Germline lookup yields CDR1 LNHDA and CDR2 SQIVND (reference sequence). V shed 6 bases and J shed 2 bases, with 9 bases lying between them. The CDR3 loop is CASRLKDTDTQYF. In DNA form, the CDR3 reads TGTGCCAGTAGATTGAAGGACACAGATACGCAGTATTTT.

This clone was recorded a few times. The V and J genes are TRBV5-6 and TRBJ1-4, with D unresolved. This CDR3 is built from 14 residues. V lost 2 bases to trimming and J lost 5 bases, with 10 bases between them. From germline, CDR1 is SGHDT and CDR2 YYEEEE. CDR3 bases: TGTGCCAGCAGCTTCGGGGATTCAAATGAAAAACTGTTTTTT. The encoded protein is CASSFGDSNEKLFF.

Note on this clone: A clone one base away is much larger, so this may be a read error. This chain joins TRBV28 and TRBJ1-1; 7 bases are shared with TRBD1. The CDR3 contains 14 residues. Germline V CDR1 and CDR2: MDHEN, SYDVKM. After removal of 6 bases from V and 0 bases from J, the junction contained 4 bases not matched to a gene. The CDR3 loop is CASSPGTVNTEAFF. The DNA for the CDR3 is TGTGCCAGCAGCCCCGGGACAGTGAACACTGAAGCTTTCTTT.

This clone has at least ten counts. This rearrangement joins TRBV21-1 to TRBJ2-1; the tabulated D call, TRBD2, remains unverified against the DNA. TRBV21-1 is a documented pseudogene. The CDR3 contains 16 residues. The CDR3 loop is CASSKRSAGSYNEQFF. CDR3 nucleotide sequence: TGTGCCAGCAGCAAAAGATCAGCGGGAAGCTACAATGAGCAGTTCTTC.

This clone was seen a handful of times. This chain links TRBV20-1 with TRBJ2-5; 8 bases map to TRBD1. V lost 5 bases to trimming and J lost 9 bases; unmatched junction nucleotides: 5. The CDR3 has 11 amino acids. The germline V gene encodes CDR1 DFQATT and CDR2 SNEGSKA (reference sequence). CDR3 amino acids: CSALDREAQYF. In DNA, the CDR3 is TGCAGTGCTTTGGACAGGGAGGCCCAGTACTTC.

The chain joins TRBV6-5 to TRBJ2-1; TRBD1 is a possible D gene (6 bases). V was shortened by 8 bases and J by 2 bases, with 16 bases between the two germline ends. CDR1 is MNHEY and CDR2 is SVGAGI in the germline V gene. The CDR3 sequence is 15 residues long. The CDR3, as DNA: TGTGCCAGCCACTCCGGGACACGTACCTACAATGAGCAGTTCTTC. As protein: CASHSGTRTYNEQFF.

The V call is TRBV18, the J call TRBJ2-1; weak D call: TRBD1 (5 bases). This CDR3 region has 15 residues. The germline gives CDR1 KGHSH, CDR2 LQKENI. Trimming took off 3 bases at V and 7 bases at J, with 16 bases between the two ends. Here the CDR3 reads CASSPQGPVQNEQFF. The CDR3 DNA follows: TGTGCCAGCTCACCGCAGGGCCCGGTACAAAATGAGCAGTTCTTC.

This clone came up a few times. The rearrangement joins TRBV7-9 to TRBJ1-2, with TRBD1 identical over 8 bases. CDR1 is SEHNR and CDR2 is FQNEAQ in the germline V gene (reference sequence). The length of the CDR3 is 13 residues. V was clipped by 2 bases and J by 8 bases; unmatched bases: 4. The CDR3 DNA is TGTGCCAGCAGCTTACGGACAGGGATGGGCTACACCTTC. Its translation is CASSLRTGMGYTF.

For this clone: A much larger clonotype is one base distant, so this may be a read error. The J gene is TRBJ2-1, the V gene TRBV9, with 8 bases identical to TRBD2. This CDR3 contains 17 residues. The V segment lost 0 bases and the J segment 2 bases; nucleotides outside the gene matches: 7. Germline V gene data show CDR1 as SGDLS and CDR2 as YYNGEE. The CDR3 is CASSVGAGGAPYNEQFF. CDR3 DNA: TGTGCCAGCAGCGTAGGGGCCGGGGGGGCCCCCTACAATGAGCAGTTCTTC.

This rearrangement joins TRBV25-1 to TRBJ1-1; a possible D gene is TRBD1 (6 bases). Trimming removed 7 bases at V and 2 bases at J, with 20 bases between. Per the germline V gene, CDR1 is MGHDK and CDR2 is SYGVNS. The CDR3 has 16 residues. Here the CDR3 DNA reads TGTGCCAGCAACGCTATGTCAGGGGTGACTAACACTGAAGCTTTCTTT. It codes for CASNAMSGVTNTEAFF.

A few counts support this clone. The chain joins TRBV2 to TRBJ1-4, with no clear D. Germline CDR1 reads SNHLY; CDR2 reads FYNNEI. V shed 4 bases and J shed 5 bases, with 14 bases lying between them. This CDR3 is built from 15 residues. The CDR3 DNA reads TGTGCCAGCAGTGGGGCGTCGGTCAGAAATGAAAAACTGTTTTTT. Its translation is CASSGASVRNEKLFF.

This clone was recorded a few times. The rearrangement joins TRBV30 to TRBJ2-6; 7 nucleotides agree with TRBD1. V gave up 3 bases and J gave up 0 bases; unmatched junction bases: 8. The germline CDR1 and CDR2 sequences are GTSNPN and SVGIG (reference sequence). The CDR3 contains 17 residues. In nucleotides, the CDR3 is TGTGCCTGGAGCGAGACAGGGAGAGTCTCTGGGGCCAACGTCCTGACTTTC. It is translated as CAWSETGRVSGANVLTF.

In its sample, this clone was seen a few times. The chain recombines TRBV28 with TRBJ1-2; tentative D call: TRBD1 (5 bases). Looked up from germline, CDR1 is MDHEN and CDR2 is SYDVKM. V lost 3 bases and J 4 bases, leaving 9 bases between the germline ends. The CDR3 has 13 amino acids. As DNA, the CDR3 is TGTGCCAGCAGTTTTCTGCAGGGCTATGGCTACACCTTC. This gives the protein CASSFLQGYGYTF.